Listed below are T cell receptor beta chains from one sample, sequenced in a study of cytomegalovirus exposure and HLA in healthy donors. Using immunoSEQ multiplex PCR, the repertoire was profiled, and TCRdb retains in-frame clones only, with some absent. The table lists more than 90,000 clones, over 60% of them singletons. The sequencing sample was made of PBMCs. The receptors shown here come from a woman between 25 and 40 years old in good health and CMV-seronegative. Both conserved end residues are part of each CDR3. Fields, in order: V gene, clone size, CDR3 length, D gene, J gene, CDR3 protein, CDR3 DNA. D genes are given only for firm matches. A clone size is listed for some rows: how often the clone was seen (once, few, many), or a class if it is expanded.

V: TRBV7-6
size: NA
length: 17
D: NA
J: TRBJ1-4
CDR3: CASSLEPPQGLNEKLFF
DNA: TGTGCCAGCAGCTTAGAGCCCCCACAGGGTCTGAATGAAAAACTGTTTTTT

V: TRBV28
size: NA
length: 13
D: NA
J: TRBJ1-6
CDR3: CASTISGLLHLHF
DNA: TGTGCCAGCACAATTTCGGGACTTCTACACCTCCACTTT

V: TRBV27
size: NA
length: 15
D: NA
J: TRBJ2-2
CDR3: CASSSGGGNTGELFF
DNA: TGTGCCAGCAGCTCGGGGGGCGGCAACACCGGGGAGCTGTTTTTT

V: TRBV11-3
size: few
length: 13
D: NA
J: TRBJ2-5
CDR3: CASSQGLQETQYF
DNA: TGTGCCAGCAGCCAGGGACTCCAAGAGACCCAGTACTTC

V: TRBV11-2
size: few
length: 18
D: TRBD2
J: TRBJ2-1
CDR3: CASSLPSTSGGSYNEQFF
DNA: TGTGCCAGCAGCTTACCTTCGACTAGCGGAGGCTCCTACAATGAGCAGTTCTTC

V: TRBV28
size: few
length: 16
D: NA
J: TRBJ1-1
CDR3: CASSSPLHLRQPEAFF
DNA: TGTGCCAGCAGTTCCCCCTTACATCTTAGACAGCCTGAAGCTTTCTTT

V: TRBV6-5
size: NA
length: 15
D: NA
J: TRBJ2-7
CDR3: CASSFEPGEWYEQYF
DNA: TGTGCCAGCAGTTTCGAGCCGGGAGAATGGTACGAGCAGTACTTC

V: TRBV18
size: few
length: 15
D: NA
J: TRBJ2-3
CDR3: CASSPLQGRTDTQYF
DNA: TGTGCCAGCTCACCACTACAGGGACGAACAGATACGCAGTATTTT

V: TRBV7-8
size: NA
length: 16
D: NA
J: TRBJ2-3
CDR3: CASSLRLGSSTDTQYF
DNA: TGTGCCAGCAGCTTAAGGCTAGGCTCGTCCACAGATACGCAGTATTTT

V: TRBV28
size: few
length: 15
D: NA
J: TRBJ1-3
CDR3: CASSLDSISGNTIYF
DNA: TGTGCCAGCAGTTTAGACAGCATCTCTGGAAACACCATATATTTT

V: TRBV15
size: once
length: 16
D: TRBD2
J: TRBJ2-1
CDR3: CATSSRTSGDYNEQFF
DNA: TGTGCCACCAGCAGCAGAACTAGCGGGGATTACAATGAGCAGTTCTTC

V: TRBV28
size: NA
length: 11
D: NA
J: TRBJ1-2
CDR3: CASKDSGGYTF
DNA: TGTGCCAGCAAGGACAGCGGTGGCTACACCTTC

V: TRBV4-1
size: NA
length: 15
D: TRBD2
J: TRBJ2-5
CDR3: CASSPLAGGVETQYF
DNA: TGCGCCAGCAGCCCGCTAGCGGGAGGGGTGGAGACCCAGTACTTC

V: TRBV6-5
size: NA
length: 16
D: TRBD1
J: TRBJ1-6
CDR3: CASSYPTTGGNSPLHF
DNA: TGTGCCAGCAGTTACCCAACGACAGGGGGGAATTCACCCCTCCACTTT

V: TRBV28
size: NA
length: 18
D: TRBD2
J: TRBJ2-1
CDR3: CASSLWRTLTSGSYEQFF
DNA: TGTGCCAGCAGTTTATGGAGGACTTTGACTAGCGGGAGCTATGAGCAGTTCTTC

V: TRBV30
size: few
length: 15
D: NA
J: TRBJ2-5
CDR3: CAWSDSLATQETQYF
DNA: TGTGCCTGGAGTGACTCTCTAGCGACCCAAGAGACCCAGTACTTC

V: TRBV9
size: few
length: 17
D: NA
J: TRBJ1-5
CDR3: CASSVGWSSTPNQPQHF
DNA: TGTGCCAGCAGCGTAGGGTGGAGTTCTACCCCCAATCAGCCCCAGCATTTT

V: TRBV6-1
size: NA
length: 14
D: TRBD2
J: TRBJ2-1
CDR3: CASTSGAPYNEQFF
DNA: TGTGCCAGCACTAGCGGAGCCCCCTACAATGAGCAGTTCTTC

V: TRBV4-1
size: NA
length: 19
D: TRBD1
J: TRBJ1-4
CDR3: CASSQDREGTGTVHEKLFF
DNA: TGCGCCAGCAGCCAAGATCGAGAAGGGACCGGGACAGTTCATGAAAAACTGTTTTTT

V: TRBV4-1
size: NA
length: 16
D: NA
J: TRBJ1-6
CDR3: CASSQGQYSYNSPLHF
DNA: TGCGCCAGCAGCCAAGGACAGTACTCCTATAATTCACCCCTCCACTTT

V: TRBV2
size: NA
length: 14
D: TRBD1
J: TRBJ1-5
CDR3: CASSPRTGNQPQHF
DNA: TGTGCCAGCAGTCCACGGACAGGGAATCAGCCCCAGCATTTT

V: TRBV6-6
size: NA
length: 15
D: NA
J: TRBJ2-3
CDR3: CASSYGSASTDTQYF
DNA: TGTGCCAGCAGTTACGGCAGTGCTAGCACAGATACGCAGTATTTT

V: TRBV7-6
size: once
length: 15
D: TRBD2
J: TRBJ2-1
CDR3: CASSLAWLADNEQFF
DNA: TGTGCCAGCAGCTTAGCTTGGCTAGCGGACAATGAGCAGTTCTTC

V: TRBV11-3
size: NA
length: 12
D: NA
J: TRBJ2-7
CDR3: CASSLDGGEQYF
DNA: TGTGCCAGCAGCTTAGATGGGGGGGAGCAGTACTTC

V: TRBV30
size: NA
length: 15
D: TRBD2
J: TRBJ2-3
CDR3: CAWRAGVLFTDTQYF
DNA: TGTGCCTGGAGAGCGGGAGTCTTATTCACAGATACGCAGTATTTT

V: TRBV7-2
size: NA
length: 16
D: TRBD2
J: TRBJ2-2
CDR3: CASRLTSGLNTGELFF
DNA: TGTGCCAGCAGATTGACTAGCGGGCTGAACACCGGGGAGCTGTTTTTT

V: TRBV2
size: NA
length: 13
D: NA
J: TRBJ1-3
CDR3: CASRGPSGNTIYF
DNA: TGTGCCAGCCGAGGTCCCTCTGGAAACACCATATATTTT

V: TRBV19
size: NA
length: 16
D: NA
J: TRBJ1-1
CDR3: CASTPPRTRRYTEAFF
DNA: TGTGCCAGTACCCCACCCCGGACACGTCGGTACACTGAAGCTTTCTTT

V: TRBV4-1
size: NA
length: 18
D: NA
J: TRBJ1-6
CDR3: CASSHRSTRPAENSPLHF
DNA: TGCGCCAGCAGCCATCGGTCGACTAGACCCGCCGAGAATTCACCCCTCCACTTT

V: TRBV5-1
size: NA
length: 17
D: TRBD1
J: TRBJ1-1
CDR3: CASSTPSGGGVNTEAFF
DNA: TGCGCCAGCAGCACCCCATCAGGGGGAGGCGTGAACACTGAAGCTTTCTTT

V: TRBV7-9
size: NA
length: 16
D: TRBD2
J: TRBJ2-3
CDR3: CASRGTSGTKTDTQYF
DNA: TGTGCCAGCAGGGGGACTAGCGGAACTAAAACAGATACGCAGTATTTT

V: TRBV6-1
size: NA
length: 13
D: NA
J: TRBJ1-2
CDR3: CASREGGGDGYTF
DNA: TGTGCCAGCAGGGAGGGGGGGGGCGATGGCTACACCTTC

V: TRBV7-9
size: NA
length: 12
D: NA
J: TRBJ1-1
CDR3: CASSVREREAFF
DNA: TGTGCCAGCAGCGTCAGGGAAAGGGAAGCTTTCTTT

V: TRBV5-1
size: NA
length: 15
D: TRBD1
J: TRBJ1-2
CDR3: CASSLAGTANYGYTF
DNA: TGCGCCAGCAGCTTGGCCGGGACAGCTAACTATGGCTACACCTTC

V: TRBV28
size: few
length: 16
D: TRBD1
J: TRBJ2-3
CDR3: CASSPAGGAETDTQYF
DNA: TGTGCCAGCAGCCCAGCAGGGGGCGCTGAAACAGATACGCAGTATTTT

V: TRBV5-1
size: NA
length: 14
D: NA
J: TRBJ2-3
CDR3: CASSLGAPTDTQYF
DNA: TGCGCCAGCAGCTTGGGGGCTCCCACAGATACGCAGTATTTT

V: TRBV27
size: NA
length: 15
D: TRBD1
J: TRBJ2-1
CDR3: CASSLGTVNNNEQFF
DNA: TGTGCCAGCAGTTTGGGGACAGTAAATAACAATGAGCAGTTCTTC